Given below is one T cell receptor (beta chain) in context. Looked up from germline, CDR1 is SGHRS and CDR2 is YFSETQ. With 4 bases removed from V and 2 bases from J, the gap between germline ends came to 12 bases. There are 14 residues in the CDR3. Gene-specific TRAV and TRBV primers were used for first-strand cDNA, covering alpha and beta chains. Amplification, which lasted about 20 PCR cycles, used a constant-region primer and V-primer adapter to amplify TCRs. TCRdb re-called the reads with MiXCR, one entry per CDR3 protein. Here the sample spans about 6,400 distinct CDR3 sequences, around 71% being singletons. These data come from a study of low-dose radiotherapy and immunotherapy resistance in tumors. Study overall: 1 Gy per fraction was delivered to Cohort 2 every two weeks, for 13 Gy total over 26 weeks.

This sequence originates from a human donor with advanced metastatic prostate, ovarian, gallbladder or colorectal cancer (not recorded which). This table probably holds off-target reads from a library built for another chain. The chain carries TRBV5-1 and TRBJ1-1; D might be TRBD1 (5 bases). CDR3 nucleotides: TGCGCCAGCAGCCCATTGACAGCTAACACTGAAGCTTTCTTT. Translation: CASSPLTANTEAFF. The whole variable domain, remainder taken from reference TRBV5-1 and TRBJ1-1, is KAGVTQTPRYLIKTRGQQVTLSCSPISGHRSVSWYQQTPGQGLQFLFEYFSETQRNKGNFPGRFSGRQFSNSRSEMNVSTLELGDSALYLCASSPLTANTEAFFGQGTRLTVV.